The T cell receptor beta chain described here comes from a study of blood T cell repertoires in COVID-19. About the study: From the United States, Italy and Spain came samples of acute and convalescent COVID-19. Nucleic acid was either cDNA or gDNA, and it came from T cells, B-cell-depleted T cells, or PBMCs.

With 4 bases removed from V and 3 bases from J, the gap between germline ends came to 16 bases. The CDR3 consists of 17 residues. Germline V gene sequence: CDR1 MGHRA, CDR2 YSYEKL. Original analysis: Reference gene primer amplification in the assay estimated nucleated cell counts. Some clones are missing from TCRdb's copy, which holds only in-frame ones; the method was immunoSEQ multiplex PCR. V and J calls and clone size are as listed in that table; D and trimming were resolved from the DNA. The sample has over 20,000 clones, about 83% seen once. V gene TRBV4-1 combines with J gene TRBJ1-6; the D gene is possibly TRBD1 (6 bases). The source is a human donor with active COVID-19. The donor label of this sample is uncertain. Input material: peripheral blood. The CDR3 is CASSLQRTAYYNSPLHF. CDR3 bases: TGCGCCAGCAGCCTACAAAGGACAGCCTACTATAATTCACCCCTCCACTTT.